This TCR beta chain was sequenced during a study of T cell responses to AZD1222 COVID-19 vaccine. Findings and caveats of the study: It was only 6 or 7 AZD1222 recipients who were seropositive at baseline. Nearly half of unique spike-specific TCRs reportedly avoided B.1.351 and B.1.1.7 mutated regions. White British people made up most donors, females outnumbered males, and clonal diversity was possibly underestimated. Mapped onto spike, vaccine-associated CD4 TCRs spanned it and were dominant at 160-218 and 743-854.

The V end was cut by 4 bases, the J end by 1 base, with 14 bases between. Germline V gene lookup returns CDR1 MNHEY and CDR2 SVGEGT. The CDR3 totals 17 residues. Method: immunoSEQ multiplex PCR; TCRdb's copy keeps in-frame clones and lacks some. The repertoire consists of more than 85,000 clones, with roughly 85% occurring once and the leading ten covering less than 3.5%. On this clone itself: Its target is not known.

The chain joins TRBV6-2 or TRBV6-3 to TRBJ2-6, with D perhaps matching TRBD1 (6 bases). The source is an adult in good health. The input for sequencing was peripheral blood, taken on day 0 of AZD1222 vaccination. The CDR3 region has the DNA TGTGCCAGCAGTTCTCACCTCACAGGGTCTGGGGCCAACGTCCTGACTTTC. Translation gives CASSSHLTGSGANVLTF.